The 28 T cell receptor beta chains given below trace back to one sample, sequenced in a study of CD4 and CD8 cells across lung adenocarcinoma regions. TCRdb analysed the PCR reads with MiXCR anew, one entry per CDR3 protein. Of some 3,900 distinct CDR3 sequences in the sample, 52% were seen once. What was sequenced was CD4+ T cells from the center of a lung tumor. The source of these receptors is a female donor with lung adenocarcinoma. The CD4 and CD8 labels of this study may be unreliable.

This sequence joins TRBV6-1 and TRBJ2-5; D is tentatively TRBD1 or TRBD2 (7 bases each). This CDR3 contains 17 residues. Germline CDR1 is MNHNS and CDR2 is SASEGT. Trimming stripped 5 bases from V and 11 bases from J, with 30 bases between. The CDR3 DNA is TGTGCCAGCAGTCTCAGAAATGGGGCAGGGGGGGGCAATGAGCAGTACTTC. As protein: CASSLRNGAGGGNEQYF.

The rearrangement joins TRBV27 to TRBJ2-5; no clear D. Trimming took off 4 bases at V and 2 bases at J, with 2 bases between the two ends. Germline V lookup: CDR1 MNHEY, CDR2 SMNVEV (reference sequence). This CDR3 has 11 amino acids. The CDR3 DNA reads TGTGCCAGCAGTTCGCAAGAGACCCAGTACTTC. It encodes CASSSQETQYF.

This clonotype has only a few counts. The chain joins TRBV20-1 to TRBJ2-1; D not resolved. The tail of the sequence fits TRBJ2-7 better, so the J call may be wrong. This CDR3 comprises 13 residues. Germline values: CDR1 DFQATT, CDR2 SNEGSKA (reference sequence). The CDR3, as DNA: TGCAGTGCTAAAAACTGGAGAACGTACGAGCAGTACTTC. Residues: CSAKNWRTYEQYF.

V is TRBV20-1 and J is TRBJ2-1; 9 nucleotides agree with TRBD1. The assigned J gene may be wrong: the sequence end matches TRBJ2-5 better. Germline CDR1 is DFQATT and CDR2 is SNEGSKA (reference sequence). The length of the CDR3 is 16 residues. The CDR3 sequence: CSAPGFGTGFVETQYF. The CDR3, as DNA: TGCAGTGCCCCGGGATTCGGGACAGGGTTTGTGGAGACCCAGTACTTC.

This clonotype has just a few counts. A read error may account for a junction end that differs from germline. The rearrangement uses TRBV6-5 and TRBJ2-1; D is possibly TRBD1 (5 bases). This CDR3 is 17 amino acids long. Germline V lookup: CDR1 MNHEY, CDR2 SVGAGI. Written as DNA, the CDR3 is TGTGCCAGCAGCTACTCGGTACAGGCTGCGCCAAACAATGAGCAGTTCTTC. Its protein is CASSYSVQAAPNNEQFF.

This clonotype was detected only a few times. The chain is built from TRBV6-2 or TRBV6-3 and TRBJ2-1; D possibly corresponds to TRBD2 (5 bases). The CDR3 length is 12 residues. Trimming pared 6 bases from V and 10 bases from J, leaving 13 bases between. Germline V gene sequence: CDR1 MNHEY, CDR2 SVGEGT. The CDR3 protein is CASRRTDYEQFF. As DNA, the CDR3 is TGTGCCAGCAGAAGAACCGACTACGAGCAGTTCTTC.

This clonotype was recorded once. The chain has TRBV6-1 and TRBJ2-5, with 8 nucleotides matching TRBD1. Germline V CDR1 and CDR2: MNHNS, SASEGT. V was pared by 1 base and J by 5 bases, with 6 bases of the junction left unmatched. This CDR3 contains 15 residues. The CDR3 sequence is CASSEGAGGSETQYF. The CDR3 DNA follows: TGTGCCAGCAGTGAAGGTGCAGGGGGCTCGGAGACCCAGTACTTC.

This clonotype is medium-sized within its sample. The CDR3 protein is CASSPRLAGGITDTQYF. In DNA form, the CDR3 reads TGTGCCAGCAGTCCCAGACTAGCGGGAGGGATCACAGATACGCAGTATTTT. The genes are TRBV27 and TRBJ2-3, with 14 bases that match TRBD2. This CDR3 is 17 amino acids long. In germline, CDR1 is MNHEY, CDR2 SMNVEV (reference sequence). V dropped 5 bases and J dropped 2; count of bases not matched to a gene: 6.

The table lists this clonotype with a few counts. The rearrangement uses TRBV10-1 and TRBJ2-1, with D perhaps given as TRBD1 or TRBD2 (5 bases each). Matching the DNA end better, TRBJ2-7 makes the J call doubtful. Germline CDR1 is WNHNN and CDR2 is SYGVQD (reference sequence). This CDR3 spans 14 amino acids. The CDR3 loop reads CARWTLDGSYEQYF. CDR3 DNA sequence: TGCGCCAGGTGGACACTAGACGGGTCCTACGAGCAGTACTTC.

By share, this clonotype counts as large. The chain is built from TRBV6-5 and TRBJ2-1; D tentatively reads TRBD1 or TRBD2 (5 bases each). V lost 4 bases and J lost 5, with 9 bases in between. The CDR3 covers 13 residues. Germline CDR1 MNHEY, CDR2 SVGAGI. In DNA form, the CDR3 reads TGTGCCAGCAGTTGGGACCCCGACAATGAGCAGTTCTTC. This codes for CASSWDPDNEQFF.

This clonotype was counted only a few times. This CDR3 is CASSHPSTGGMNGYTF. DNA for the CDR3: TGCGCCAGCAGCCACCCCTCGACAGGGGGGATGAATGGCTACACCTTC. The chain recombines TRBV4-1 with TRBJ1-2, with 9 bases that match TRBD1. Looked up from germline, CDR1 is MGHRA and CDR2 is YSYEKL. Trimming at V came to 3 bases and at J to 6 bases, leaving 11 bases not matched to a gene. The CDR3 contains 16 residues.

As DNA, the CDR3 is TGTGCCAGCAGCCCATCCTCCGCTTATGGCTACACCTTC. It yields the protein CASSPSSAYGYTF. V gene TRBV28 combines with J gene TRBJ1-2; D remains unclear. Germline V gene sequence: CDR1 MDHEN, CDR2 SYDVKM. V was cut by 6 bases and J by 5 bases, with 13 bases left in between. This CDR3 spans 13 amino acids.

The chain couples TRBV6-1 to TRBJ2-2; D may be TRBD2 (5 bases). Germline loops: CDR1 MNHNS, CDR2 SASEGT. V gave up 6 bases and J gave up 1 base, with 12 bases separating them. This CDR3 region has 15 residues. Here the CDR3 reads CASSELVGNTGELFF. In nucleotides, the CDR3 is TGTGCCAGCAGCGAACTAGTGGGGAACACCGGGGAGCTGTTTTTT.

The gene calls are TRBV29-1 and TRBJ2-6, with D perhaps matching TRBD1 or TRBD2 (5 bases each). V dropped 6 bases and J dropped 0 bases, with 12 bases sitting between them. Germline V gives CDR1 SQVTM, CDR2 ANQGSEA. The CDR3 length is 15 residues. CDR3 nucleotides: TGCAGCGTGTTGGGGGTTGGCTCTGGGGCCAACGTCCTGACTTTC. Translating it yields CSVLGVGSGANVLTF.

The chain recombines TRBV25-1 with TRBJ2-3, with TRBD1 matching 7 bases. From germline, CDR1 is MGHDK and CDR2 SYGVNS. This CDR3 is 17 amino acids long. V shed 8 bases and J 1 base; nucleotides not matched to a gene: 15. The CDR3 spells CASSVGFVRGRTDTQYF. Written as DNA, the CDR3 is TGTGCCAGCTCGGTGGGGTTCGTTAGGGGGCGCACAGATACGCAGTATTTT.

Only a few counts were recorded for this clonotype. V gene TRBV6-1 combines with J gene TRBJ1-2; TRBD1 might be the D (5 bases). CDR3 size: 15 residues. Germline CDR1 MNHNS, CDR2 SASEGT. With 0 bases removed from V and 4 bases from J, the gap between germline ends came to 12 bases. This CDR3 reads CASSEAAGTFYGYTF. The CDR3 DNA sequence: TGTGCCAGCAGTGAAGCCGCCGGGACTTTCTATGGCTACACCTTC.

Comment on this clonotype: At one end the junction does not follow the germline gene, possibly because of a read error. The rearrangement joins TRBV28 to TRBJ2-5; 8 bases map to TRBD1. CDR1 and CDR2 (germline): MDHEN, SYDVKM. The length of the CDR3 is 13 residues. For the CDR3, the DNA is TGTGCCAGCACGGACAGGGAGGAGGAGTCCCAGTATTTC. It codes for CASTDREEESQYF. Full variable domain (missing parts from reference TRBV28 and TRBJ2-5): DVKVTQSSRYLVKRTGEKVFLECVQDMDHENMFWYRQDPGLGLRLIYFSYDVKMKEKGDIPEGYSVSREKKERFSLILESASTNQTSMYLCASTDREEESQYFGPGTRLLVL.

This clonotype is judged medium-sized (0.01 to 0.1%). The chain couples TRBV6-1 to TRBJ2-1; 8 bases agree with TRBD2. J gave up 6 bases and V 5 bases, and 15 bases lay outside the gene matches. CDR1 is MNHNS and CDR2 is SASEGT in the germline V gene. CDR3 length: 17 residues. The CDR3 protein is CASSKPATGGYLNEQFF. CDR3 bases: TGTGCCAGCAGTAAACCAGCAACGGGAGGGTACCTCAATGAGCAGTTCTTC.

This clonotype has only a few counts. The CDR3 coding sequence is TGTGCCAGCAGTTTATTAAAAGGAGGGAGCCACTTGGGAGAGCAGTACTTC. It translates to CASSLLKGGSHLGEQYF. J is TRBJ2-5 and V is TRBV27, with D possibly TRBD2 on 6 matching bases. Between the trimmed V and J ends, which lost 1 base and 11 bases, there was a span of 26 bases. Germline CDR1 reads MNHEY; CDR2 reads SMNVEV (reference sequence). This CDR3 has 17 residues.

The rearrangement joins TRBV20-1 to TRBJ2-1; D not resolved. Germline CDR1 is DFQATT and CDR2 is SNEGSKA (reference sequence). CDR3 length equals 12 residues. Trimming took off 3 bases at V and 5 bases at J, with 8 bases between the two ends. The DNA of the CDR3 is TGCAGTGCTAGTGTCGGGCACAATGAGCAGTTCTTC. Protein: CSASVGHNEQFF.

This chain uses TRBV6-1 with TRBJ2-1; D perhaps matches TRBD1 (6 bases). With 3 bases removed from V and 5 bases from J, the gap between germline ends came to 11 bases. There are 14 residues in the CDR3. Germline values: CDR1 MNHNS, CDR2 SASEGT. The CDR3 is CASSEGQQNNEQFF. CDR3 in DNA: TGTGCCAGCAGTGAGGGACAACAAAACAATGAGCAGTTCTTC.

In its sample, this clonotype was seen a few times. The CDR3 protein is CASSTRAGAVHNEQFF. CDR3 nucleotide sequence: TGTGCCAGCAGCACGAGGGCGGGAGCGGTACACAATGAGCAGTTCTTC. The chain links TRBV7-2 to TRBJ2-1; 7 bases are shared with TRBD2. Germline lookup yields CDR1 SGHTA and CDR2 FQGNSA. V was pared by 5 bases and J by 5 bases, with 12 bases of the junction left unmatched. The CDR3 extends over 16 amino acids.

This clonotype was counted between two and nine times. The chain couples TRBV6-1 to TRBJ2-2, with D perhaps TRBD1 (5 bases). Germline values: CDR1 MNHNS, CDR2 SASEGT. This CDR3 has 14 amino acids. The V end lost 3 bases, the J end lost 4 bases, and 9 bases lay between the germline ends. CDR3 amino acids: CASSDITGTGELFF. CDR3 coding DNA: TGTGCCAGCAGTGACATCACAGGCACCGGGGAGCTGTTTTTT.

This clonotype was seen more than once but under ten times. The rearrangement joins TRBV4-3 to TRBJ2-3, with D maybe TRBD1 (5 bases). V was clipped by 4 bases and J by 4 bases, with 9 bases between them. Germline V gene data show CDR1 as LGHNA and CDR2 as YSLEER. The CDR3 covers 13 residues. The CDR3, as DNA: TGCGCCAGCAGCCTCAGGGCAGCAGATACGCAGTATTTT. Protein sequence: CASSLRAADTQYF.

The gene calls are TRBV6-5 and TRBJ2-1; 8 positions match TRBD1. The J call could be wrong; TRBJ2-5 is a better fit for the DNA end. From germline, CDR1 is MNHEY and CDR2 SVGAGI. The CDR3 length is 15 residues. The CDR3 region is CASSYGQGAWETQYF. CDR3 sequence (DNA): TGTGCCAGCAGTTATGGGCAGGGGGCCTGGGAGACCCAGTACTTC.

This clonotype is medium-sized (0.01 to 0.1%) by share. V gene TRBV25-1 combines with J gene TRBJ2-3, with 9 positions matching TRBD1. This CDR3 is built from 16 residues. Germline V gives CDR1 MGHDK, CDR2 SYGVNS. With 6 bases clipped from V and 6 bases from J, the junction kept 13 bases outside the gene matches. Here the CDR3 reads CASSSIRTGEADTQYF. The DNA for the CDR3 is TGTGCCAGCAGCTCGATTCGGACAGGGGAAGCGGATACGCAGTATTTT.

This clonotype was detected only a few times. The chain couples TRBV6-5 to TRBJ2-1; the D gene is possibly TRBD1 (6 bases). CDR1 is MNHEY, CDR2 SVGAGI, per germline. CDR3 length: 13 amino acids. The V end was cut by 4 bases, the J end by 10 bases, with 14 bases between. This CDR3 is CASSSTGPYEQFF. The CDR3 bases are TGTGCCAGCAGTTCGACAGGACCCTACGAGCAGTTCTTC.

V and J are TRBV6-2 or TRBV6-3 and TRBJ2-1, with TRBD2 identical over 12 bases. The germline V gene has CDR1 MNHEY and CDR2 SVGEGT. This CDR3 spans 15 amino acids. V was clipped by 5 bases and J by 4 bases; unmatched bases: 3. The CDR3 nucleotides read TGTGCCAGCAGTCTAGGACTAGCGGGGTACAATGAGCAGTTCTTC. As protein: CASSLGLAGYNEQFF.